The T cell receptor beta chain under discussion was sequenced for a study of blood T cell repertoires in COVID-19. The wider study: Specimens from acute and convalescent COVID-19 originated in the United States, Italy and Spain. PBMCs, B-cell-depleted T cells, or T cells were the source of the cDNA or gDNA that made up the material.

In the authors' methods: Reference gene primer amplification yielded estimated nucleated cell counts. TCRdb's table, derived via immunoSEQ multiplex PCR, lists solely in-frame clones and lacks some. The V and J calls and clone size come from that table; D and trimming were worked out from the DNA. The sample has nearly 250,000 clones, approximately 84% seen once. Sequencing was done on a sample of peripheral blood. This clonotype was sampled from a woman of 80 years or more with acute or convalescent COVID-19.

The CDR3 region has the DNA TGTGCCAGCAGTCCCGACAGGGGTCGTGGCTACACCTTC. Its protein product is CASSPDRGRGYTF. The chain recombines TRBV6-4 with TRBJ1-2; 8 bases map to TRBD1. The CDR3 loop spans 13 amino acids. Losses at the gene ends were 5 bases for V and 7 bases for J; bases not matched to a gene: 6. CDR1 is MRHNA, CDR2 SNTAGT, per germline.